Each of the 9 T cell receptor beta chains below was sequenced from the same sample in a study of T cell repertoires in cytomegalovirus infection. MiXCR, applied by TCRdb to the reads, yields one record per CDR3 protein. The sample records about 310,000 distinct CDR3 sequences, around a sixth being singletons. Sequenced material: PBMCs. Source of these receptors: a human donor in good health (CMV status not recorded). Some clones in this sample may be carry-over from other donors' samples.

This chain connects TRBV25-1 to TRBJ1-6; tentative D call: TRBD1 (5 bases). There are 16 residues in the CDR3. Germline loops: CDR1 MGHDK, CDR2 SYGVNS. Trimming took off 4 bases at V and 1 base at J, with 11 bases between the two ends. The CDR3 region has the DNA TGTGCCAGCAGTGGTCTTGGGGGATCCTATAATTCACCCCTCCACTTT. As protein: CASSGLGGSYNSPLHF.

This clonotype has a count of ten or more. The genes are TRBV6-6 and TRBJ2-5; D may correspond to TRBD1 or TRBD2 (5 bases each). Germline loops: CDR1 MNHNY, CDR2 SVGAGI (reference sequence). The CDR3 length is 15 residues. Trimming took 6 bases from V and 2 from J, leaving 16 bases between them. CDR3 protein: CASRLDNGAQETQYF. In nucleotides, the CDR3 is TGTGCCAGCAGATTGGACAACGGGGCTCAAGAGACCCAGTACTTC.

There are a few counts of this clonotype. The rearrangement links TRBV6-1 to TRBJ1-1; D perhaps matches TRBD1 (6 bases). The germline V and J ends were trimmed by 4 bases and 6 bases, with 12 bases remaining between them. Germline lookup yields CDR1 MNHNS and CDR2 SASEGT. This CDR3 region has 13 residues. The CDR3 DNA is TGTGCCAGCAGTGGACAGGTCTACGCTGAAGCTTTCTTT. Translated: CASSGQVYAEAFF.

This clonotype is a singleton in its sample. This rearrangement joins TRBV12-3 or TRBV12-4 to TRBJ1-4; a weak D match, TRBD1 (6 bases). Trimming pared 6 bases from V and 8 bases from J, leaving 16 bases between. The length of the CDR3 is 14 residues. CDR3 in amino acids: CASSLGGGDEKLFF. The CDR3 coding sequence is TGTGCCAGCAGCCTTGGAGGGGGGGACGAAAAACTGTTTTTT.

The chain links TRBV7-9 to TRBJ2-2, with TRBD2 matching 10 bases. Germline V lookup: CDR1 SEHNR, CDR2 FQNEAQ (reference sequence). This CDR3 contains 16 residues. Trimming at V came to 6 bases and at J to 0 bases, leaving 4 bases not matched to a gene. The CDR3 is CASSRAGGPNTGELFF. CDR3 bases: TGTGCCAGCAGTCGAGCGGGGGGGCCGAACACCGGGGAGCTGTTTTTT.

This clonotype was counted only a few times. The V gene is TRBV11-1, the J gene TRBJ2-1; perhaps D is TRBD1 or TRBD2 (6 bases each). This CDR3 has 15 amino acids. Germline CDR1 and CDR2: SGHAT and FQDESV (reference sequence). V lost 2 bases to trimming and J lost 8 bases, with 16 bases between them. The CDR3 reads CASSLRGWGADEQFF. The CDR3 DNA reads TGTGCCAGCAGCTTACGAGGTTGGGGGGCGGATGAGCAGTTCTTC.

The chain recombines TRBV12-5 with TRBJ1-2; 7 nucleotides match TRBD1. CDR1 is LGHNT and CDR2 is FRNRAP in the germline V gene. V lost 1 base, J lost 3 bases, and 5 bases stayed unmatched. The CDR3 runs to 15 residues. CDR3 DNA: TGTGCTAGTGGTTTGGAAGGGGGCGCGGACTATGGCTACACCTTC. It translates to CASGLEGGADYGYTF. The whole variable domain, remainder taken from reference TRBV12-5 and TRBJ1-2, is DARVTQTPRHKVTEMGQEVTMRCQPILGHNTVFWYRQTMMQGLELLAYFRNRAPLDDSGMPKDRFSAEMPDATLATLKIQPSEPRDSAVYFCASGLEGGADYGYTFGSGTRLTVV.

The genes are TRBV9 and TRBJ2-3, with D possibly being TRBD2 (6 bases). CDR1 is SGDLS, CDR2 YYNGEE, per germline. The CDR3 is 17 amino acids. V lost 0 bases and J lost 1, with 15 bases in between. The CDR3 sequence is CASSVEKGRIGTDTQYF. CDR3 DNA sequence: TGTGCCAGCAGCGTAGAGAAGGGGAGGATAGGCACAGATACGCAGTATTTT. Combining the CDR3 with reference TRBV9 and TRBJ2-3 gives the whole variable domain DSGVTQTPKHLITATGQRVTLRCSPRSGDLSVYWYQQSLDQGLQFLIQYYNGEERAKGNILERFSAQQFPDLHSELNLSSLELGDSALYFCASSVEKGRIGTDTQYFGPGTRLTVL.

This clonotype came up a few times. The chain is built from TRBV9 and TRBJ2-5, with D possibly called TRBD1 or TRBD2 (6 bases each). The germline V gene encodes CDR1 SGDLS and CDR2 YYNGEE. CDR3 length: 16 residues. Trimming stripped 0 bases from V and 5 bases from J, with 17 bases between. The CDR3 loop is CASSVATGGPGETQYF. The CDR3, as DNA: TGTGCCAGCAGCGTAGCTACTGGGGGGCCGGGTGAGACCCAGTACTTC.